A selection of T cell receptor beta chains follows, all from one sample in a study of cytomegalovirus exposure and HLA in healthy donors. Method: immunoSEQ multiplex PCR; TCRdb's copy keeps in-frame clones and lacks some. The sample records roughly 130,000 clones, roughly three quarters being singletons. The sample comprised PBMCs. The source of these receptors is a middle-aged woman in good health and CMV-seronegative. Each CDR3 is given with its conserved first and last residue. D genes are given only for firm matches. Only part of the rows carry a size: once, few, many, or a class if the clone is expanded.

TRBV5-6	few	TRBD1	TRBJ2-5	CASSLGTGGGGETQYF	TGTGCCAGCAGCTTGGGGACAGGGGGCGGGGGAGAGACCCAGTACTTC
TRBV7-9	NA	NA	TRBJ1-2	CSSSPWGGDNAYGYTF	TGTTCCAGCAGCCCTTGGGGGGGGGATAACGCCTATGGCTACACCTTC
TRBV28	NA	NA	TRBJ1-3	CASSWGLSGNTIYF	TGTGCCAGCAGTTGGGGGCTCTCTGGAAACACCATATATTTT
TRBV7-3	few	NA	TRBJ2-3	CASSPLIDGTQYF	TGTGCCAGCAGCCCCCTCATAGATGGTACGCAGTATTTT
TRBV7-9	few	NA	TRBJ2-7	CASSLDSTYEQYF	TGTGCCAGCAGCTTAGACAGCACCTACGAGCAGTACTTC
TRBV5-1	NA	NA	TRBJ2-1	CASSLAGNEQFF	TGCGCCAGCAGCTTGGCAGGGAATGAGCAGTTCTTC
TRBV10-1	NA	TRBD2	TRBJ2-4	CASSGLAGDEAKNIQYF	TGCGCCAGCAGTGGACTAGCGGGGGATGAGGCCAAAAACATTCAGTACTTC
TRBV7-6	NA	NA	TRBJ2-7	CASSSRPPPDYEQYF	TGTGCCAGCAGCTCCCGTCCCCCGCCGGACTACGAGCAGTACTTC
TRBV18	NA	TRBD2	TRBJ2-1	CASSPLRISGEAEQFF	TGTGCCAGCTCACCGTTACGGATTAGCGGGGAGGCCGAGCAGTTCTTC
TRBV7-2	few	NA	TRBJ2-1	CASFALARRNEQFF	TGTGCCAGCTTCGCGCTAGCCAGGAGGAATGAGCAGTTCTTC
TRBV25-1	NA	NA	TRBJ2-4	CASSPKEGSSKNIQYF	TGTGCCAGCAGCCCAAAGGAGGGATCTTCCAAAAACATTCAGTACTTC
TRBV7-9	NA	NA	TRBJ2-2	CASTPLGTSDTGELFF	TGTGCCAGCACCCCTTTGGGGACATCGGACACCGGGGAGCTGTTTTTT
TRBV7-9	NA	TRBD1	TRBJ2-7	CASSFQGASYEQYF	TGTGCCAGCAGCTTCCAGGGGGCCAGCTACGAGCAGTACTTC
TRBV7-6	NA	NA	TRBJ2-1	CASSSVGPSSYNEQFF	TGTGCCAGCAGCTCCGTTGGCCCCAGCTCCTACAATGAGCAGTTCTTC
TRBV5-4	NA	NA	TRBJ1-5	CASSLAGELNQPQHF	TGTGCCAGCAGCTTGGCCGGGGAACTCAATCAGCCCCAGCATTTT
TRBV7-2	NA	TRBD2	TRBJ2-2	CASSFSGGAFTGELFF	TGTGCCAGCAGCTTTAGCGGGGGGGCTTTCACCGGGGAGCTGTTTTTT
TRBV19	NA	TRBD1	TRBJ2-2	CASRAGTGAFWELFF	TGTGCCAGTAGGGCCGGGACAGGGGCCTTCTGGGAGCTGTTTTTT
TRBV27	NA	NA	TRBJ2-2	CASSRDFWAGELFF	TGTGCCAGCAGCAGGGACTTCTGGGCCGGGGAGCTGTTTTTT
TRBV9	NA	NA	TRBJ2-7	CASSVTDTYEQYF	TGTGCCAGCAGCGTAACAGACACCTACGAGCAGTACTTC
TRBV5-1	NA	NA	TRBJ2-6	CASSPEGLTGANGLTF	TGCGCCAGCAGCCCGGAGGGGTTAACTGGGGCCAACGGCCTGACTTTC
TRBV5-1	NA	TRBD1	TRBJ1-2	CASSLERGTGNVYGYTF	TGCGCCAGCAGCTTGGAAAGGGGGACAGGGAATGTGTATGGCTACACCTTC
TRBV28	NA	NA	TRBJ1-2	CASSFSSSSQDGYTF	TGTGCCAGCAGTTTCTCGTCTTCCAGTCAGGATGGCTACACCTTC
TRBV28	NA	NA	TRBJ2-3	CAILQGSTDTQYF	TGTGCCATCCTTCAGGGGAGCACAGATACGCAGTATTTT
TRBV5-1	NA	TRBD2	TRBJ2-5	CASSLVLAGDQETQYF	TGCGCCAGCAGCTTGGTCCTAGCGGGGGATCAAGAGACCCAGTACTTC
TRBV21-1	NA	NA	TRBJ1-1	CASSNHGGNTEAFF	TGTGCCAGCAGCAATCATGGAGGGAACACTGAAGCTTTCTTT
TRBV7-9	NA	NA	TRBJ1-2	CASSLVAARSYGYTF	TGTGCCAGCAGCTTAGTGGCGGCTCGGAGCTATGGCTACACCTTC
TRBV13	NA	NA	TRBJ2-7	CASSLGLGANSYEQYF	TGTGCCAGCAGCTTAGGGCTAGGGGCAAACTCCTACGAGCAGTACTTC
TRBV7-6	NA	TRBD1	TRBJ2-1	CASSHRGHEQFF	TGTGCCAGCAGCCATAGGGGGCATGAGCAGTTCTTC
TRBV19	NA	TRBD1	TRBJ1-3	CASSNKQGLGNTIYF	TGTGCCAGTAGTAACAAACAGGGGCTTGGAAACACCATATATTTT
TRBV7-6	NA	TRBD1	TRBJ2-1	CASSSRTGKDSLEQFF	TGTGCCAGCAGCTCCAGGACAGGGAAGGACTCTTTGGAGCAGTTCTTC
TRBV4-2	few	TRBD2	TRBJ2-7	CASSQRAGDESEQYF	TGTGCCAGCAGCCAACGGGCGGGGGATGAGAGCGAGCAGTACTTC
TRBV29-1	once	NA	TRBJ2-3	CSVVTISTDAQYF	TGCAGCGTTGTCACGATAAGCACAGATGCGCAGTATTTT
TRBV7-8	NA	TRBD1	TRBJ2-7	CASSPRQGLTYEQYF	TGTGCCAGCAGCCCTCGACAGGGCCTGACCTACGAGCAGTACTTC
TRBV30	NA	NA	TRBJ1-3	CAWSVLRRGYSGNTIYF	TGTGCCTGGAGTGTACTGCGGCGCGGCTACTCTGGAAACACCATATATTTT
TRBV9	NA	TRBD2	TRBJ2-3	CASSTPVSGGGATDTQYF	TGTGCCAGCAGCACCCCCGTGTCTGGCGGGGGGGCAACAGATACGCAGTATTTT
TRBV28	NA	TRBD2	TRBJ2-7	CASSRTSGVSYEQYF	TGTGCCAGCAGTCGAACTAGCGGGGTTTCCTACGAGCAGTACTTC
TRBV19	NA	TRBD1	TRBJ2-7	CASSIGQGIYEQYF	TGTGCCAGTAGTATCGGACAGGGGATCTACGAGCAGTACTTC
TRBV30	few	NA	TRBJ2-1	CAWSKRVNEQFF	TGTGCCTGGAGTAAGAGAGTCAATGAGCAGTTCTTC
TRBV6-6	NA	NA	TRBJ1-5	CASSPLQGYQPQHF	TGTGCCAGCAGTCCACTACAGGGTTATCAGCCCCAGCATTTT
TRBV27	NA	NA	TRBJ2-7	CASSRSGRYEQYF	TGTGCCAGCAGTCGATCTGGGCGCTACGAGCAGTACTTC